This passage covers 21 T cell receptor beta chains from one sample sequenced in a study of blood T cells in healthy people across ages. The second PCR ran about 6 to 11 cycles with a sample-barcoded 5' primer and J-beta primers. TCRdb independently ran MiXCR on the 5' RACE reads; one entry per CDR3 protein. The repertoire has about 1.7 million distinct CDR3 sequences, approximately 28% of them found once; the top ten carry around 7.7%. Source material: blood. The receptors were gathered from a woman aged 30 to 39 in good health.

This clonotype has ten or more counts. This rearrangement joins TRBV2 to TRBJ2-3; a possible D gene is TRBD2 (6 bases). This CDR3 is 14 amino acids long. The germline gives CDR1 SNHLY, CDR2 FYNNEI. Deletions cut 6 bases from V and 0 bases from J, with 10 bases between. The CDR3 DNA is TGTGCCAGCAGCGAGGGACTTAGCACAGATACGCAGTATTTT. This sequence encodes CASSEGLSTDTQYF.

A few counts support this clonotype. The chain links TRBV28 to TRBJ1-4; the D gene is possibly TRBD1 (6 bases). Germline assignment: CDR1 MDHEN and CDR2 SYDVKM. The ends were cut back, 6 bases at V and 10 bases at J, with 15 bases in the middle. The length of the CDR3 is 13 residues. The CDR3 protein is CASRPRGTAKLFF. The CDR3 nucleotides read TGTGCCAGCAGGCCCAGGGGAACTGCAAAACTGTTTTTT.

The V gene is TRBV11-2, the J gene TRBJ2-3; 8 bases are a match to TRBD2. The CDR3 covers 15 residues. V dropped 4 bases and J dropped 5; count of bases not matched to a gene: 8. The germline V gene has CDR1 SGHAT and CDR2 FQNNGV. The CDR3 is CASSSPLTSGDTQYF. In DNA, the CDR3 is TGTGCCAGCAGCTCTCCGCTAACTAGCGGAGATACGCAGTATTTT.

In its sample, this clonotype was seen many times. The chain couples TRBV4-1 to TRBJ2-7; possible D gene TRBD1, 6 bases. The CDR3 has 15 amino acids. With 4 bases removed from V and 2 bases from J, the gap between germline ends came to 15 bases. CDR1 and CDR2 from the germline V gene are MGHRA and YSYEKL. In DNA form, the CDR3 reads TGCGCCAGCAGCCCCGGGACACTCGAAACCTACGAGCAGTACTTC. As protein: CASSPGTLETYEQYF.

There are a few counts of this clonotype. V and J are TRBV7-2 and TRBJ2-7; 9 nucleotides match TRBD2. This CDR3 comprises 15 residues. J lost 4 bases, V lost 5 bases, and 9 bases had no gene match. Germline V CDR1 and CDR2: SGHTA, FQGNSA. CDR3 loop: CASSTRGLAGYEQYF. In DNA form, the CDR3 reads TGTGCCAGCAGCACCCGGGGACTAGCCGGGTACGAGCAGTACTTC.

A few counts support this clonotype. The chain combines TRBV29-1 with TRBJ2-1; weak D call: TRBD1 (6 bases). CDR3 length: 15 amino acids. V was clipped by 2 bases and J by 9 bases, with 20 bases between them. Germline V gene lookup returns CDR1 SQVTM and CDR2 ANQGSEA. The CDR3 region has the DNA TGCAGCGTTGAAAGGCTTGGGGGTGGGGGCGCTGAGCAGTTCTTC. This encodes CSVERLGGGGAEQFF.

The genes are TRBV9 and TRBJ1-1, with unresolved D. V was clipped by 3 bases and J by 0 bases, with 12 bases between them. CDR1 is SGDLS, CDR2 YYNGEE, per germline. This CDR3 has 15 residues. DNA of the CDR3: TGTGCCAGCAGCGGGGCAGAGCGCATGAACACTGAAGCTTTCTTT. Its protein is CASSGAERMNTEAFF.

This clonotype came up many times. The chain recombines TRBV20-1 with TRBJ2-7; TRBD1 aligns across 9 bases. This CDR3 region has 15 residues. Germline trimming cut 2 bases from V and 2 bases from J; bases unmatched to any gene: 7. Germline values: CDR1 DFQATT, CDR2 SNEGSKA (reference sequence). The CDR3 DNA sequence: TGCAGTGCTAGACGGACAGGGGCCACCCCCTACGAGCAGTACTTC. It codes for CSARRTGATPYEQYF.

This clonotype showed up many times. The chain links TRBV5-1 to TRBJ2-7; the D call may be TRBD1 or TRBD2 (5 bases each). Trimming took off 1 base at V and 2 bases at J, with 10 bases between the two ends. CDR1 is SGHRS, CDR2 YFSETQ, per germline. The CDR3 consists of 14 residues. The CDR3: CASSLRDGPYEQYF. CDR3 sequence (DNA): TGCGCCAGCAGCTTGAGGGACGGGCCCTACGAGCAGTACTTC.

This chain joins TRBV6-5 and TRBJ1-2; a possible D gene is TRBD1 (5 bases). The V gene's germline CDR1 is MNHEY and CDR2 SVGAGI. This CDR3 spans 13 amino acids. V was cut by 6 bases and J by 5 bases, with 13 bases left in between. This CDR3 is CASSQTRGYGYTF. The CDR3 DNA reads TGTGCCAGCAGCCAGACCCGGGGGTATGGCTACACCTTC.

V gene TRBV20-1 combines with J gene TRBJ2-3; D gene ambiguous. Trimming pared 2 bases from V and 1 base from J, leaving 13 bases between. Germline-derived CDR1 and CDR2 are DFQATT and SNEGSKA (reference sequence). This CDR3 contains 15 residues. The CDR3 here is CSARRWGEGTDTQYF. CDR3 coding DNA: TGCAGTGCTAGAAGGTGGGGTGAAGGCACAGATACGCAGTATTTT.

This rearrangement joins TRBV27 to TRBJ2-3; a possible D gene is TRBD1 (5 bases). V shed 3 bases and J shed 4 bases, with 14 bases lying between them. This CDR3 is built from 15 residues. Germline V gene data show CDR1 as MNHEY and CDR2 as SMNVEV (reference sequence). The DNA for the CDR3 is TGTGCCAGCAGTTTCCCAGGGAATGGGGCAGATACGCAGTATTTT. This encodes CASSFPGNGADTQYF.

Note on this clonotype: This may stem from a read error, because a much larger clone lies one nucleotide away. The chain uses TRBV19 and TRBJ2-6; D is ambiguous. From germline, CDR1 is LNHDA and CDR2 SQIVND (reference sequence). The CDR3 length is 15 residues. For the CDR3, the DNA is TGTGTCAGTAGTCAATTAGAATCTGGGGCCAACGTCCTGACTTTC. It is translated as CVSSQLESGANVLTF.

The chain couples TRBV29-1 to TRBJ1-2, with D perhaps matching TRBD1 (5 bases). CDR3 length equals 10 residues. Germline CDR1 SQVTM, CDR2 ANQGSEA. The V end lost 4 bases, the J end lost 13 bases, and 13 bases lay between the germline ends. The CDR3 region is CSVGQAGPTF. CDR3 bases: TGCAGCGTTGGTCAGGCAGGGCCCACCTTC.

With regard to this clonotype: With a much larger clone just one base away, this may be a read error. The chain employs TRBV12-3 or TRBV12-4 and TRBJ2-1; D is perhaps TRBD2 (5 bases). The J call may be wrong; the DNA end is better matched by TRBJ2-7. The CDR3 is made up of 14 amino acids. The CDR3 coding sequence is TGTGCCAGCAGTCCGTCCCTTGACTACAATGAGCAGTACTTC. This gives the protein CASSPSLDYNEQYF.

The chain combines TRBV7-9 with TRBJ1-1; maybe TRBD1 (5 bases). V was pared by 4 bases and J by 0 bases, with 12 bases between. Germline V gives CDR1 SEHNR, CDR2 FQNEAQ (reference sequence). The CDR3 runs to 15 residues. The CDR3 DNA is TGTGCCAGCAGCTGGGACGGTAACCTGAACACTGAAGCTTTCTTT. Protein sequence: CASSWDGNLNTEAFF.

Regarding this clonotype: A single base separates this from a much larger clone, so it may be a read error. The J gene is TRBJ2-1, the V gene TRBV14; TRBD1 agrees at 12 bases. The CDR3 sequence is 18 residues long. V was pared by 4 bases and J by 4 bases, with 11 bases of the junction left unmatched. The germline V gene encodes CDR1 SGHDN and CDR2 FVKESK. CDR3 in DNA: TGTGCCAGCAGCCCAATTGGAGAGGGACAGGGGGCTTACAATGAGCAGTTCTTC. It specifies CASSPIGEGQGAYNEQFF.

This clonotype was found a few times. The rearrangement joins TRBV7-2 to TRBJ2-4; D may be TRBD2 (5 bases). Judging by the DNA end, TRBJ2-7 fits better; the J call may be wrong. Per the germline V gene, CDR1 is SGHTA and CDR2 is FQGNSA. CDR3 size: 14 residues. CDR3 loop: CASSRTLVSGEQYF. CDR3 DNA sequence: TGTGCCAGCAGCCGGACTCTTGTTTCTGGCGAGCAGTACTTC.

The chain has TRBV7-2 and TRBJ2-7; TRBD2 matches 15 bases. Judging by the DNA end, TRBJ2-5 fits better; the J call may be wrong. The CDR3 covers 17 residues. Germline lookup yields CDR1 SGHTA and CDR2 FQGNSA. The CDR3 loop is CASSPGTSGRKAETQYF. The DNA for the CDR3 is TGTGCCAGCAGCCCCGGGACTAGCGGGAGGAAGGCAGAGACCCAGTACTTC.

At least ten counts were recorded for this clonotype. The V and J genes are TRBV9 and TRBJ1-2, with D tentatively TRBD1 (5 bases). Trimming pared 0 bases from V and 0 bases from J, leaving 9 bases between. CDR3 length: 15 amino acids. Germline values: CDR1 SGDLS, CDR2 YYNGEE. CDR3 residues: CASSVGGVPNYGYTF. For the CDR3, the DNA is TGTGCCAGCAGCGTAGGGGGGGTACCTAACTATGGCTACACCTTC. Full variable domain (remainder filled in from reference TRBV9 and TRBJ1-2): DSGVTQTPKHLITATGQRVTLRCSPRSGDLSVYWYQQSLDQGLQFLIQYYNGEERAKGNILERFSAQQFPDLHSELNLSSLELGDSALYFCASSVGGVPNYGYTFGSGTRLTVV.

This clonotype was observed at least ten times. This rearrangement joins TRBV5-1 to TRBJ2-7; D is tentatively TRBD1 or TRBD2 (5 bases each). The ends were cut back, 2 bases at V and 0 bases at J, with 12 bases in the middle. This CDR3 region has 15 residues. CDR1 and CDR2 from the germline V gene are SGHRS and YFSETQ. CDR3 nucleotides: TGCGCCAGCAGCTTCCACGGGGACGCCTCCTACGAGCAGTACTTC. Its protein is CASSFHGDASYEQYF.